Listed here is a single TCR beta chain. What it recognizes is unknown. In TCRdb, the 5' RACE reads were re-called with MiXCR into one record per CDR3 protein. The repertoire consists of approximately 25,000 distinct CDR3 sequences, with roughly a sixth occurring once and the leading ten covering 25% to 30%. The sample originates from a study of CD8 T cells in ankylosing spondylitis. Trimming shortened V by 8 bases and J by 7 bases, and 21 bases separated the two germline ends. Per germline, CDR1 MDHEN and CDR2 SYDVKM. The CDR3 contains 15 residues. Findings and caveats of the study: In ankylosing spondylitis patients, matched synovial fluid reportedly showed significant enrichment of disease-linked clones.

This TCR derives from a male donor with ankylosing spondylitis or in good health (not recorded which). This chain connects TRBV28 to TRBJ2-1; D possibly corresponds to TRBD2 (6 bases). Sample: blood. The chain's CDR3 is CASPPPRGQWNEQFF. For the CDR3, the DNA is TGTGCCAGCCCCCCCCCGCGGGGCCAGTGGAATGAGCAGTTCTTC. Combining the CDR3 with reference TRBV28 and TRBJ2-1 gives the whole variable domain DVKVTQSSRYLVKRTGEKVFLECVQDMDHENMFWYRQDPGLGLRLIYFSYDVKMKEKGDIPEGYSVSREKKERFSLILESASTNQTSMYLCASPPPRGQWNEQFFGPGTRLTVL.